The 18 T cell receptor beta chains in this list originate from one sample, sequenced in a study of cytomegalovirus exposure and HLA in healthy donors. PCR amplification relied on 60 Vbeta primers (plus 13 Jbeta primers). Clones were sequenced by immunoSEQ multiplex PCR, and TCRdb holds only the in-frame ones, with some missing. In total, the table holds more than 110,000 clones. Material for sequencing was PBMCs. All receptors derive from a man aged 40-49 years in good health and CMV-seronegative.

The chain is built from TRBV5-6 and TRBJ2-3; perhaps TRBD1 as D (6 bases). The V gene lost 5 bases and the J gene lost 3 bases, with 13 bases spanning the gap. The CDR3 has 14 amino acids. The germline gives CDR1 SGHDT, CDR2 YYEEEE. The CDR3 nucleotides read TGTGCCAGCAGTGGCCAGGGGCTAACAGATACGCAGTATTTT. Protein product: CASSGQGLTDTQYF.

CDR3 nucleotide sequence: TGTGCCAGCAGCTTAGCAGCAGGTACCTCCTACGAGCAGTACTTC. Translated: CASSLAAGTSYEQYF. This rearrangement joins TRBV7-6 to TRBJ2-7; D unclear. The CDR3 consists of 15 residues. V dropped 0 bases and J dropped 0 bases, with 9 bases sitting between them. Germline CDR1 SGHVS, CDR2 FNYEAQ.

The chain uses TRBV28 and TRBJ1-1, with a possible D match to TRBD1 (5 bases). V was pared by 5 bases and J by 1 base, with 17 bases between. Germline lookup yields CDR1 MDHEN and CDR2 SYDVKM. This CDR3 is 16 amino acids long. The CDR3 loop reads CASSILGVERNTEAFF. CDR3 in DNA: TGTGCCAGCAGTATCCTAGGGGTGGAGAGGAACACTGAAGCTTTCTTT.

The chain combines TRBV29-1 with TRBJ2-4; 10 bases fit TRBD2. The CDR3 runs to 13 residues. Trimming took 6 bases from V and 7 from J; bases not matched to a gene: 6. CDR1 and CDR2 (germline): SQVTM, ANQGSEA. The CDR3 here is CSVERGGGNIQYF. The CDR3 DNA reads TGCAGCGTAGAGCGGGGGGGCGGGAACATTCAGTACTTC.

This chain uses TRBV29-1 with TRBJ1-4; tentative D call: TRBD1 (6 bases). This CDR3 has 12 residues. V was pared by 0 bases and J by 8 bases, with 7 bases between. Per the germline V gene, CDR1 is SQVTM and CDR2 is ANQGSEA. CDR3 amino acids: CSVEDQGEKLFF. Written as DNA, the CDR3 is TGCAGCGTTGAAGATCAGGGGGAAAAACTGTTTTTT.

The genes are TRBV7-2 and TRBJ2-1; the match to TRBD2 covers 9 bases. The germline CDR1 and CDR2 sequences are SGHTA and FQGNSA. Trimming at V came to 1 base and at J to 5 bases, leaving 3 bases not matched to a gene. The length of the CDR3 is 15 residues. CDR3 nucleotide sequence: TGTGCCAGCAGCTTAGTTAGCGGGGGAAACAATGAGCAGTTCTTC. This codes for CASSLVSGGNNEQFF.

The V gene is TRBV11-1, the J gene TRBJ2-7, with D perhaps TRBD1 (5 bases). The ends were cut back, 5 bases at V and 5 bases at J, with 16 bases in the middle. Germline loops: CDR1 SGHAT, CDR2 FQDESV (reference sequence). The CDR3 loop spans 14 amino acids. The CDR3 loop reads CASSQGIHFDEQYF. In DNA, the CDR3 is TGTGCCAGCAGCCAGGGTATACATTTCGACGAGCAGTACTTC.

For the CDR3, the DNA is TGTGCCAGCAGCGTAACCTCCCGGCGGGGGGGCCAAGAGACCCAGTACTTC. Translated: CASSVTSRRGGQETQYF. V and J are TRBV9 and TRBJ2-5; TRBD2 matches 9 bases. This CDR3 region has 17 residues. The germline V gene encodes CDR1 SGDLS and CDR2 YYNGEE. The V gene end was trimmed by 1 base and the J gene end by 1 base; junction bases not matched to a gene: 8. The full variable domain, with the rest looked up from reference TRBV9 and TRBJ2-5, is DSGVTQTPKHLITATGQRVTLRCSPRSGDLSVYWYQQSLDQGLQFLIQYYNGEERAKGNILERFSAQQFPDLHSELNLSSLELGDSALYFCASSVTSRRGGQETQYFGPGTRLLVL.

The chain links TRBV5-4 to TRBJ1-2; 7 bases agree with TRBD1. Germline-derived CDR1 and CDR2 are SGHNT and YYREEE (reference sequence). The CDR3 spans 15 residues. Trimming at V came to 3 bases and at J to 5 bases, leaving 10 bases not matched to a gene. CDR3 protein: CASSSTRDRSYGYTF. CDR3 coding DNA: TGTGCCAGCAGCTCAACCCGGGACAGATCTTATGGCTACACCTTC.

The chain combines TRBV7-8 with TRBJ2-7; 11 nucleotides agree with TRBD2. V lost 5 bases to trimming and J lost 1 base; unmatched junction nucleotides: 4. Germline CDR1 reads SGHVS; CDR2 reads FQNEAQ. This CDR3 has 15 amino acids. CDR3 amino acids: CASSLSGGASYEQYF. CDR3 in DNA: TGTGCCAGCAGCCTTAGCGGGGGGGCTTCCTACGAGCAGTACTTC.

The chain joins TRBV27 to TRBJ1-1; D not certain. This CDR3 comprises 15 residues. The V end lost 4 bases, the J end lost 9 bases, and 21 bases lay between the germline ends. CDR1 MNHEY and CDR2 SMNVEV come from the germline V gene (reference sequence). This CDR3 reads CASSSPFGRVQQAFF. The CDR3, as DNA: TGTGCCAGCAGTTCACCCTTTGGGAGGGTTCAGCAAGCTTTCTTT.

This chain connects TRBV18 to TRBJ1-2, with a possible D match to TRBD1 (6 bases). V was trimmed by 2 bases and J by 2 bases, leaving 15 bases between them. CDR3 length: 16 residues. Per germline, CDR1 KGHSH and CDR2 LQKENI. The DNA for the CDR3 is TGTGCCAGCTCACCATCCTGGGACATACCCAACTATGGCTACACCTTC. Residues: CASSPSWDIPNYGYTF.

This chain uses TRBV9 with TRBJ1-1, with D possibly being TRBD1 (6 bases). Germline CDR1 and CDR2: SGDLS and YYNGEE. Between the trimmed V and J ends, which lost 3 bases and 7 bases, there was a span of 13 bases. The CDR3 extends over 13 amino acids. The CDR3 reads CASSAAGEGEAFF. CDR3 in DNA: TGTGCCAGCAGCGCCGCAGGGGAGGGTGAAGCTTTCTTT.

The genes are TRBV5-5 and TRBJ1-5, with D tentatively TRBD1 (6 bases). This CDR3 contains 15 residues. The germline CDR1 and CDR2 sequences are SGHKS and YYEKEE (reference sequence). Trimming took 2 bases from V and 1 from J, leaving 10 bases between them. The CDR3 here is CASSFEGTSNQPQHF. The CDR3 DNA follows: TGTGCCAGCAGCTTTGAGGGGACAAGCAATCAGCCCCAGCATTTT.

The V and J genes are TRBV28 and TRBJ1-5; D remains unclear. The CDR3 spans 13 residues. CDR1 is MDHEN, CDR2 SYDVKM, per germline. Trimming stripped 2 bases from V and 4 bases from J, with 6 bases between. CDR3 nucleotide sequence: TGTGCCAGCAGTTTACCGGGAAATCAGCCCCAGCATTTT. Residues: CASSLPGNQPQHF.

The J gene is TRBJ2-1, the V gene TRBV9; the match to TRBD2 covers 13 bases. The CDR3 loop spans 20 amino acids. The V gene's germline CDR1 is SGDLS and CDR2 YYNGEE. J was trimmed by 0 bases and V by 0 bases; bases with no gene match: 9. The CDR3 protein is CASSVVRRTSGGFSYNEQFF. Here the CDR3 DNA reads TGTGCCAGCAGCGTAGTGAGGAGGACTAGCGGGGGTTTCTCCTACAATGAGCAGTTCTTC.

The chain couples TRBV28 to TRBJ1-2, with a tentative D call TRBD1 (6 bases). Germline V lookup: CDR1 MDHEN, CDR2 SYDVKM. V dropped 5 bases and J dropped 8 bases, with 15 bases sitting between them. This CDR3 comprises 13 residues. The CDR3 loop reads CASSPQGNRGYTF. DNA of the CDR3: TGTGCCAGCAGTCCACAGGGAAACCGGGGCTACACCTTC.

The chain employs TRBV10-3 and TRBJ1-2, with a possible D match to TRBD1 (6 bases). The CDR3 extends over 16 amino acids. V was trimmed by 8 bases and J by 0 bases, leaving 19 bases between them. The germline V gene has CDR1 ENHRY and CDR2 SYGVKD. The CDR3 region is CAIRHNEQGPNYGYTF. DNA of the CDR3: TGTGCCATCCGCCACAATGAACAGGGTCCTAACTATGGCTACACCTTC.